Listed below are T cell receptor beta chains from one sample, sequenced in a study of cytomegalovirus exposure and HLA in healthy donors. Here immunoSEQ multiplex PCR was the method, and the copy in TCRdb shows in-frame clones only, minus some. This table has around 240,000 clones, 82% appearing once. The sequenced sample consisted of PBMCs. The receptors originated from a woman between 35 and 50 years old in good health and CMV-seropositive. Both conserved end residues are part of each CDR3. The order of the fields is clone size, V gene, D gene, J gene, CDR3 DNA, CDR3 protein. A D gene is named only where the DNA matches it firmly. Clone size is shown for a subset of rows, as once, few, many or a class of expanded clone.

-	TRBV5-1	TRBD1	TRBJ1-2	TGCGCCAGCAGCTTGGCGGGACAGGGGGCGATCTATGGCTACACCTTC	CASSLAGQGAIYGYTF
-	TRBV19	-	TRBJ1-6	TGTGCCAGTAGTACGAGGCAAAATTCACCCCTCCACTTT	CASSTRQNSPLHF
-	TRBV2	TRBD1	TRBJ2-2	TGTGCCAGCAGTGGGCGGACAGGGGCCGGGGAGCTGTTTTTT	CASSGRTGAGELFF
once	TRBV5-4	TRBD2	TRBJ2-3	TGTGCCAGCAGCGGGACTAGCGCCCCTACGCAGTATTTT	CASSGTSAPTQYF
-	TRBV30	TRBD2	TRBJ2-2	TGTGCCTGGAGACCCCCCGGACCGGGACTAGCGGGAGTGGCCGGGGAGCTGTTTTTT	CAWRPPGPGLAGVAGELFF
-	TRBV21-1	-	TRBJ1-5	TGTGCCAGCATCACAAAGGGGGGGTATAGCAATCAGCCCCAGCATTTT	CASITKGGYSNQPQHF
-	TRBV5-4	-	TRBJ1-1	TGTGCCAGCAGCCCCACCTCGGGACTGCTTGAAGCTTTCTTT	CASSPTSGLLEAFF
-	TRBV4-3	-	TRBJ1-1	TGCGCCAGCAGCCAAGATCGTCGGGGGGTGGCTTTCTTT	CASSQDRRGVAFF
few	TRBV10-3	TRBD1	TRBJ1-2	TGTGCCATCACCGGACAGGGGGTTAACTATGGCTACACCTTC	CAITGQGVNYGYTF
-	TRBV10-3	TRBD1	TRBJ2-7	TGTGCCATCAGTGGACAGGGGACCTTTGGAGAGCAGTACTTC	CAISGQGTFGEQYF
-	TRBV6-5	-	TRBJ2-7	TGTGCCAGCAGTCGTCGAGGGGAGCAGTACTTC	CASSRRGEQYF
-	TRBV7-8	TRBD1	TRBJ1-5	TGTGCCAGCAGCGAGAGTAGGGGGCAACGCCAGCCCCAGCATTTT	CASSESRGQRQPQHF
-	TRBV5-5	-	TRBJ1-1	TGTGCCAGCAGCCCCTACTGGGGGGTGGGGGAAGCTTTCTTT	CASSPYWGVGEAFF
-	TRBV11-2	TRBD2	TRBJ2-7	TGTGCCAGCAGCTTTGTGGGACTAGCGGGAGTTGACGAGCAGTACTTC	CASSFVGLAGVDEQYF
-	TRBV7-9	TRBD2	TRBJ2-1	TGTGCCAGCAGGAAGCGGGAGATAGGCAATGAGCAGTTCTTC	CASRKREIGNEQFF
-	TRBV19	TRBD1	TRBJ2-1	TGTGCCAGTAGTATTGACAGGGACAATGAGCAGTTCTTC	CASSIDRDNEQFF
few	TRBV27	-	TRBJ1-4	TGTGCCAGCCGCGGGGGAACTAATGAAAAACTGTTTTTT	CASRGGTNEKLFF
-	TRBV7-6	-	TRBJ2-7	TGTGCCAGCAGCCCCGGGGTTTCCGAGCAGTACTTC	CASSPGVSEQYF
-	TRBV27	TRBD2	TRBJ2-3	TGTGCCAGCAGTTTAGCCGGGAGGGCCTGGACAGATACGCAGTATTTT	CASSLAGRAWTDTQYF
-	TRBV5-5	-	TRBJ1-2	TGTGCCAGCAGCTTGGTGGCGGGAGCGGGTGGCTACACCTTC	CASSLVAGAGGYTF
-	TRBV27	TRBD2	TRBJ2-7	TGTGCCAGCAGTTTAAGTACTAGCGGGAGTACCCACGAGCAGTACTTC	CASSLSTSGSTHEQYF
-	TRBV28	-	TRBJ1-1	TGTGCCAGCACGGGACATTTGATCGGGTTTACTTTCTTT	CASTGHLIGFTFF
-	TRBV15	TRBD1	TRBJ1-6	TGTGCCACCAGCAGAGATTTGGGACAGCCTAATTCACCCCTCCACTTT	CATSRDLGQPNSPLHF
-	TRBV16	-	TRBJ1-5	TGTGCCAGCAGCCAGGCCGCAGGGTTAAATCAGCCCCAGCATTTT	CASSQAAGLNQPQHF
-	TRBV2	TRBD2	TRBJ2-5	TGTGCCAGCAGTGATAATAGCGGGAGGACCGGAGAGACCCAGTACTTC	CASSDNSGRTGETQYF
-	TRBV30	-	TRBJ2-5	TGTGCCTGGAGCCAGATGGGGCGACAGATGTACTTC	CAWSQMGRQMYF
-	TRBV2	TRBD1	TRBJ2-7	TGTGCCAGCAGTGAGGACAGGGGCCCTTACGAGCAGTACTTC	CASSEDRGPYEQYF
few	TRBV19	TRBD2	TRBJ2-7	TGTGCCAGTAGTACCCTCGCTAGCGGGGCCCAGGGCGAGCAGTACTTC	CASSTLASGAQGEQYF
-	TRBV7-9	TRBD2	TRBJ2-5	TGTGCCAGCAGCTTAGGGATAGCGGGGATCCAAGAGACCCAGTACTTC	CASSLGIAGIQETQYF
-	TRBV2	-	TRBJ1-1	TGTGCCAGCAGTGCAGGGAAAGTTACTGAAGCTTTCTTT	CASSAGKVTEAFF
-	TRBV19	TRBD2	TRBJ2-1	TGTGCCAGTATCCCTTCCGCTAGCGGGGGGCCGCTCTTC	CASIPSASGGPLF
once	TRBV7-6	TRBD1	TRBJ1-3	TGTGCCAGCAGCTTTAGGTGGGACAGCTCTGGAAACACCATATATTTT	CASSFRWDSSGNTIYF
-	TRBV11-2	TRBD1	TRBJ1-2	TGTGCCAGCAGCTCCCCAGGGGGCGCGGATGGCTACACCTTC	CASSSPGGADGYTF
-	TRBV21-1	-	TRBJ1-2	TGTGCCAGAACGAATAGATGCTACACCTTC	CARTNRCYTF
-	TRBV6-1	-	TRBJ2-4	TGTGCCGGCACTGGGCAGGGTGGGATTCAGTACTTC	CAGTGQGGIQYF
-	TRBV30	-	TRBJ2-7	TGTGCCTGGAACCAGGGTAGGGGTTCCTACGAGCAGTACTTC	CAWNQGRGSYEQYF
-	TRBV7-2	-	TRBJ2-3	TGTGCCAGCAGTCATAGTCCGCATACGCAGTATTTT	CASSHSPHTQYF
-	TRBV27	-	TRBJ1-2	TGTGCCAGCAGTTTCCGGTTTAACTATGGCTACACCTTC	CASSFRFNYGYTF
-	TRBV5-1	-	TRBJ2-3	TGCGCCAGCAGCTCCTGGAGGGCCGATACGCAGTATTTT	CASSSWRADTQYF
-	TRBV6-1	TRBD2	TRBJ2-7	TGTGCCAGCACCTCATCGAGCGGGGGCCTCTACGAGCAGTACTTC	CASTSSSGGLYEQYF
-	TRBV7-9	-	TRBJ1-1	TGTGCCAGCAGCTTATTATTAGCGGGGCCGGTGAACACTGAAGCTTTCTTT	CASSLLLAGPVNTEAFF
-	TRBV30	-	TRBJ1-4	TGTGCCTGGAGCCCCTCGGTTGCGGGGAAACTGTTTTTT	CAWSPSVAGKLFF
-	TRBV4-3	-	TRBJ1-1	TGCGCCAGCAGCCAAGAGGGAGGGGGGGCGAACACTGAAGCTTTCTTT	CASSQEGGGANTEAFF
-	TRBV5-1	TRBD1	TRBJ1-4	TGCGCCAGCAGCTTGGCAGGGACAGGGGGCGCTGGTGAAAAACTGTTTTTT	CASSLAGTGGAGEKLFF
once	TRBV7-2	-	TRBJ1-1	TGTGCCAGCAGCCGACCCGTACTGACAGGTTTGAACACTGAAGCTTTCTTT	CASSRPVLTGLNTEAFF
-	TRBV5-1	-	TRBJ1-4	TGCGCCAGCAGCTCCACAGCCTCGAGTGAAAAACTGTTTTTT	CASSSTASSEKLFF
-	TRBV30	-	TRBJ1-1	TGTGCCTGGAGTCTGGGGCTGAACACTGAAGCTTTCTTT	CAWSLGLNTEAFF
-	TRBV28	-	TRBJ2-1	TGTGCCAGCAGTCCTTACAGGGTAAACAATGAGCAGTTCTTC	CASSPYRVNNEQFF
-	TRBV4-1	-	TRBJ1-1	TGCGCCAGCAGCCAAGTTACCCAGGGTAACACTGAAGCTTTCTTT	CASSQVTQGNTEAFF
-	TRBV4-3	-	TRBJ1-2	TGCGCCAGCAGCCAAGACCCGGGTTCCCGAGTTTTTGAGGTGAAGGGCTACACCTTC	CASSQDPGSRVFEVKGYTF
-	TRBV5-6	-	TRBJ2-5	TGTGCCAGCAGCTTGGTAGGGGTCGAGACCCAGTACTTC	CASSLVGVETQYF
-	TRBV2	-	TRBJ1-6	TGTGCCAGCGGAGAGAGGTACTCACCCCTCCACTTT	CASGERYSPLHF
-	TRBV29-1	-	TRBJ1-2	TGCAGCGTTGGGCAGGGTTCAAACTATGGCTACACCTTC	CSVGQGSNYGYTF
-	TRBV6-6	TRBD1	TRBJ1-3	TGTGCCAGCGCTAAGATACAGGGGGCGTCTGGAAACACCATATATTTT	CASAKIQGASGNTIYF
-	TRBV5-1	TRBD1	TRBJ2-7	TGCGCCAGCAGCTCCAGGGGGTGGTACGAGCAGTACTTC	CASSSRGWYEQYF
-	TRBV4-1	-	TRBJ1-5	TGCGCCAGCAGCCAAAGTTGGGCAGGGGATAATCAGCCCCAGCATTTT	CASSQSWAGDNQPQHF
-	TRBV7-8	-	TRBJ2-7	TGTGCCAGCAGCTTGATGGACAGTAAGTTCTACGAGCAGTACTTC	CASSLMDSKFYEQYF
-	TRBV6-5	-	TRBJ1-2	TGTGCCAGCAGTTTGACAGAAACCCCGAATCTATATGGCTACACCTTC	CASSLTETPNLYGYTF
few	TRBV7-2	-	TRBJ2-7	TGTGCCAGCAGCTTAACGACTAGTTACGAGCAGTACTTC	CASSLTTSYEQYF